The rows below give T cell receptor beta chains drawn from one sample of a study of Graves' ophthalmopathy and Graves' hyperthyroidism. TCRdb re-called the multiplex PCR reads with MiXCR, one entry per CDR3 protein. This sample carries over a million distinct CDR3 sequences, about two fifths of them seen once, and the ten largest clones take roughly 10%. The specimen was peripheral blood or thyroid tissue (not recorded which). These receptors were obtained from an adult man with Graves' hyperthyroidism. Each CDR3 is given with its conserved first and last residue. Each record gives: J gene, clone size, V gene, D gene, CDR3 protein, CDR3 DNA. A D gene is named only where the DNA matches it firmly. Only some rows state a clone size, as once, few, many or a class for expanded clones.

TRBJ2-7	-	TRBV7-6	-	CASSHEVYYEQYF	TGTGCCAGCAGCCACGAGGTCTACTACGAGCAGTACTTC
TRBJ2-5	-	TRBV7-9	-	CASSLAPSGVQETQYF	TGTGCCAGCAGCTTAGCGCCCTCGGGAGTCCAAGAGACCCAGTACTTC
TRBJ1-2	few	TRBV3-1	-	CASSQDLTEGNGYTF	TGTGCCAGCAGCCAAGATCTGACAGAGGGTAATGGCTACACCTTC
TRBJ1-6	many	TRBV5-6	-	CASRNGGSPLHF	TGTGCCAGCAGGAACGGGGGCTCACCCCTCCACTTT
TRBJ2-1	-	TRBV12-3/TRBV12-4	TRBD1	CASSLGAGGVEQFF	TGTGCCAGCAGCTTAGGGGCAGGGGGCGTTGAGCAGTTCTTC
TRBJ2-2	many	TRBV2	TRBD1	CASRGQSTGELFF	TGTGCCAGCAGGGGACAGAGCACCGGGGAGCTGTTTTTT
TRBJ2-7	-	TRBV7-2	-	CASSFRDGEFYEQYF	TGTGCCAGCAGCTTTCGGGACGGAGAATTCTACGAGCAGTACTTC
TRBJ2-5	many	TRBV14	-	CASSQTSAGSETQYF	TGTGCCAGCAGCCAAACCTCTGCGGGGTCGGAGACCCAGTACTTC
TRBJ1-2	many	TRBV11-2	-	CASSFAGNYGYTF	TGTGCCAGCAGCTTTGCTGGCAACTATGGCTACACCTTC
TRBJ2-7	-	TRBV19	TRBD1	CASSAARQGYEQYF	TGTGCCAGTAGTGCGGCCCGACAGGGCTACGAGCAGTACTTC
TRBJ2-6	few	TRBV5-6	-	CASSLEGTYSGANVLTF	TGTGCCAGCAGCTTGGAAGGTACATACTCTGGGGCCAACGTCCTGACTTTC
TRBJ2-7	many	TRBV19	-	CASSLMFGEQYF	TGTGCCAGTAGTTTGATGTTTGGCGAGCAGTACTTC
TRBJ2-1	-	TRBV12-3/TRBV12-4	TRBD1	CASRTGSSSYNEQFF	TGTGCCAGCAGGACAGGGTCTAGCTCCTACAATGAGCAGTTCTTC
TRBJ1-2	-	TRBV29-1	TRBD1	CSVDRTGNYGYTF	TGCAGCGTTGATCGGACAGGGAACTATGGCTACACCTTC
TRBJ2-5	-	TRBV20-1	-	CSARAYQETQYF	TGCAGTGCTCGAGCGTACCAGGAGACCCAGTACTTC
TRBJ1-5	many	TRBV7-2	-	CASSRAGAADQPQHF	TGTGCCAGCAGCCGTGCCGGGGCAGCGGATCAGCCCCAGCATTTT
TRBJ2-2	once	TRBV10-3	-	CAISGGDSSGELFF	TGTGCCATCTCAGGCGGGGACTCTTCCGGGGAGCTGTTTTTT
TRBJ2-6	-	TRBV20-1	TRBD1	CSARKTGNRPSGANVLTF	TGCAGTGCTAGAAAGACAGGGAACAGACCCTCTGGGGCCAACGTCCTGACTTTC
TRBJ2-7	many	TRBV10-3	-	CAISDQGRRHEQYF	TGTGCCATCAGTGATCAGGGGCGCCGACACGAGCAGTACTTC
TRBJ1-2	few	TRBV5-1	TRBD1	CASSAGQGIRGYTF	TGCGCCAGCAGCGCGGGACAGGGAATCCGTGGCTACACCTTC